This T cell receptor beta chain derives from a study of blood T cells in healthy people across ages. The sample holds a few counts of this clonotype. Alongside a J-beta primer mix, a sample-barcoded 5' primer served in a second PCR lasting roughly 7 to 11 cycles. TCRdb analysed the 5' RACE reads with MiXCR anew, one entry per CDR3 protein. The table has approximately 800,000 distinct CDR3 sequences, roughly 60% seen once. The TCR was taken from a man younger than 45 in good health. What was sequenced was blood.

The CDR3 DNA reads TGTGCCAGCACTACAGGGAACACTGAAGCTTTCTTT. It specifies CASTTGNTEAFF. The chain joins TRBV6-5 to TRBJ1-1, with D possibly matching TRBD1 (5 bases). The CDR3 has 12 amino acids. Germline CDR1 reads MNHEY; CDR2 reads SVGAGI. Between the trimmed V and J ends, which lost 7 bases and 1 base, there was a span of 7 bases.